The 19 T cell receptor beta chains below come from one sample, sequenced in a study of blood T cell repertoires in COVID-19. Libraries were prepared by immunoSEQ multiplex PCR; TCRdb keeps only in-frame clonotypes and omits some of them. The table records about 160,000 clones, roughly 86% of them present only once. Sequenced material: peripheral blood. The receptors come from a woman aged 60-75 years who had recovered from COVID-19.

The chain combines TRBV3-1 (or the pseudogene TRBV3-2) with TRBJ2-3, with no clear D. CDR1 is LGHDT and CDR2 is YNNKEL in the germline V gene (reference sequence). V lost 1 base, J lost 4 bases, and 6 bases lay in between. The CDR3 length is 13 residues. The CDR3 DNA sequence: TGTGCCAGCAGCCAAGGACTTTCAGATACGCAGTATTTT. Protein sequence: CASSQGLSDTQYF.

The J gene is TRBJ1-2, the V gene TRBV10-3; possible D gene TRBD1, 6 bases. Germline CDR1 and CDR2: ENHRY and SYGVKD. The CDR3 is made up of 13 amino acids. The germline V and J ends were trimmed by 6 bases and 3 bases, with 11 bases remaining between them. This CDR3 is CAISLQGYYGYTF. DNA of the CDR3: TGTGCCATCAGCCTACAGGGATACTATGGCTACACCTTC.

The chain uses TRBV18 and TRBJ1-6, with 8 positions matching TRBD1. The V and J ends lost 3 bases and 7 bases, in that order; junction bases with no gene match: 8. CDR3 size: 16 residues. The V gene's germline CDR1 is KGHSH and CDR2 LQKENI. CDR3: CASSPTGELRNSPLHF. For the CDR3, the DNA is TGTGCCAGCTCACCGACAGGGGAACTTCGAAATTCACCCCTCCACTTT.

The chain employs TRBV5-4 and TRBJ2-1; D ambiguous. Germline V gene data show CDR1 as SGHNT and CDR2 as YYREEE (reference sequence). The CDR3 has 13 residues. V lost 1 base and J 8 bases, leaving 10 bases between the germline ends. The CDR3 sequence is CASSLRNEDEQFF. The CDR3 DNA reads TGTGCCAGCAGCTTGCGTAATGAGGATGAGCAGTTCTTC.

This chain joins TRBV6-6 and TRBJ1-2; possible D gene TRBD1, 5 bases. V was cut by 4 bases and J by 0 bases, with 6 bases left in between. Germline V gene sequence: CDR1 MNHNY, CDR2 SVGAGI (reference sequence). CDR3 length: 13 amino acids. Here the CDR3 reads CASSSRANYGYTF. The CDR3 nucleotides read TGTGCCAGCAGTTCCAGGGCTAACTATGGCTACACCTTC.

The chain carries TRBV7-3 and TRBJ2-7, with 8 bases that match TRBD1. The germline gives CDR1 SGHTA, CDR2 FQGTGA. The trim removed 5 bases at V and 6 bases at J, leaving 6 bases unmatched. CDR3 length equals 13 residues. Here the CDR3 reads CASSKTGASEQYF. The CDR3 DNA sequence: TGTGCCAGCAGCAAGACAGGGGCGAGCGAGCAGTACTTC.

The J gene is TRBJ1-5, the V gene TRBV27, with 8 bases matching TRBD1. Trimming removed 6 bases from V and 9 bases from J; junction bases left unmatched: 13. The CDR3 contains 15 residues. Germline CDR1 MNHEY, CDR2 SMNVEV (reference sequence). CDR3 loop: CASRALDRGTGPQHF. CDR3 bases: TGTGCCAGCAGGGCCTTAGACAGGGGAACTGGGCCCCAGCATTTT.

The chain combines TRBV6-2 or TRBV6-3 with TRBJ1-1, with D possibly being TRBD1 (5 bases). V shed 4 bases and J shed 8 bases, with 11 bases lying between them. CDR1 is MNHEY, CDR2 SVGEGT, per germline. CDR3 size: 12 residues. The CDR3 sequence is CASSSNRPEAFF. The CDR3 DNA sequence: TGTGCCAGCAGTTCAAACAGGCCCGAAGCTTTCTTT.

This clone showed up just once. V usage is TRBV3-1 (or the pseudogene TRBV3-2) and J usage is TRBJ1-2, with D possibly being TRBD1 (6 bases). The V gene's germline CDR1 is LGHDT and CDR2 YNNKEL (reference sequence). Trimming left V 5 bases short and J 2 bases short, with 9 bases between. The CDR3 has 13 residues. CDR3 loop: CASSDQGNYGYTF. CDR3 sequence (DNA): TGTGCCAGCAGCGACCAGGGGAACTATGGCTACACCTTC.

The chain's CDR3 is CASSLEFNPESYGYTF. The CDR3 DNA reads as TGTGCCAGCAGCTTAGAGTTTAATCCCGAGAGCTATGGCTACACCTTC. The chain couples TRBV11-3 to TRBJ1-2; D unresolved. The CDR3 contains 16 residues. V lost 0 bases, J lost 4 bases, and 15 bases lay in between. CDR1 is SGHNT, CDR2 YENEEA, per germline. Full variable domain (remainder filled in from reference TRBV11-3 and TRBJ1-2): EAGVVQSPRYKIIEKKQPVAFWCNPISGHNTLYWYLQNLGQGPELLIRYENEEAVDDSQLPKDRFSAERLKGVDSTLKIQPAELGDSAVYLCASSLEFNPESYGYTFGSGTRLTVV.

The chain uses TRBV5-4 and TRBJ2-6, with D perhaps TRBD1 (7 bases). The CDR3 spans 15 residues. CDR1 is SGHNT and CDR2 is YYREEE in the germline V gene (reference sequence). Trimming removed 4 bases at V and 2 bases at J, with 10 bases between. The CDR3 DNA follows: TGTGCCAGCAGCGGAGGGGGCACTGGGGCCAACGTCCTGACTTTC. It is translated as CASSGGGTGANVLTF.

The rearrangement links TRBV29-1 to TRBJ2-1; possibly TRBD2 for D (5 bases). Germline lookup yields CDR1 SQVTM and CDR2 ANQGSEA. V lost 5 bases to trimming and J lost 8 bases, with 13 bases between them. The CDR3 runs to 12 residues. CDR3 in amino acids: CSVSLLGDEQFF. DNA of the CDR3: TGCAGCGTTTCCCTTCTCGGGGATGAGCAGTTCTTC.

CDR3 sequence: CASSLRYSGGANTQYF. CDR3 bases: TGTGCCAGCAGCCTCCGGTATAGCGGGGGGGCAAATACGCAGTATTTT. V and J are TRBV6-2 or TRBV6-3 and TRBJ2-3; 11 nucleotides match TRBD2. The germline gives CDR1 MNHEY, CDR2 SVGEGT. The CDR3 loop spans 16 amino acids. V lost 6 bases and J lost 7; bases outside the gene matches: 12.

Regarding this clone: The same CDR3 also results from other DNA sequences found in this sample. The chain carries TRBV11-2 and TRBJ2-3; D remains ambiguous. The V gene's germline CDR1 is SGHAT and CDR2 FQNNGV. CDR3 size: 13 residues. V was clipped by 1 base and J by 3 bases, with 5 bases between them. CDR3 sequence (DNA): TGTGCCAGCAGCTTAGCAGGTACAGATACGCAGTATTTT. Translated: CASSLAGTDTQYF.

V gene TRBV5-1 combines with J gene TRBJ2-1, with 9 bases fitting TRBD1. This CDR3 is built from 15 residues. Germline CDR1 is SGHRS and CDR2 is YFSETQ. The junction had 7 bases not matched to a gene; V was cut back by 5 bases and J by 4 bases. This CDR3 is CASRPRQGEYNEQFF. The CDR3 DNA sequence: TGCGCCAGCAGACCTCGACAGGGGGAGTACAATGAGCAGTTCTTC. Based on the CDR3 plus reference TRBV5-1 and TRBJ2-1, the full variable domain is KAGVTQTPRYLIKTRGQQVTLSCSPISGHRSVSWYQQTPGQGLQFLFEYFSETQRNKGNFPGRFSGRQFSNSRSEMNVSTLELGDSALYLCASRPRQGEYNEQFFGPGTRLTVL.

The rearrangement uses TRBV5-1 and TRBJ1-2; 7 bases match TRBD1. The CDR3 is 15 amino acids. Germline V lookup: CDR1 SGHRS, CDR2 YFSETQ. The V gene end was trimmed by 4 bases and the J gene end by 7 bases; junction bases not matched to a gene: 13. CDR3 nucleotides: TGCGCCAGCAGCACTGGGACAGTGGGAATAGTTGGCTACACCTTC. This codes for CASSTGTVGIVGYTF.

The rearrangement joins TRBV19 to TRBJ2-1; the match to TRBD2 covers 8 bases. The germline V gene has CDR1 LNHDA and CDR2 SQIVND (reference sequence). The ends lost 8 bases at V and 3 bases at J; junction bases unmatched: 15. The CDR3 loop spans 17 amino acids. CDR3 protein: CASAKDSGTSFYNEQFF. CDR3 coding DNA: TGTGCCAGTGCCAAAGATTCCGGGACTAGTTTCTACAATGAGCAGTTCTTC.

The chain has TRBV18 and TRBJ2-7, with D possibly TRBD2 on 5 matching bases. The CDR3 consists of 15 residues. Trimming took off 3 bases at V and 6 bases at J, with 18 bases between the two ends. CDR1 and CDR2 (germline): KGHSH, LQKENI. The CDR3 reads CASSPSGILLGEQYF. The CDR3 bases are TGTGCCAGCTCACCGTCCGGGATCCTATTGGGCGAGCAGTACTTC.

The chain recombines TRBV19 with TRBJ2-1, with D uncertain. The germline CDR1 and CDR2 sequences are LNHDA and SQIVND (reference sequence). The CDR3 totals 12 residues. The ends were cut back, 3 bases at V and 6 bases at J, with 6 bases in the middle. The CDR3 nucleotides read TGTGCCAGTAGTATCGGGTTCAATGAGCAGTTCTTC. Its translation is CASSIGFNEQFF.